A single T cell receptor (beta chain) is shown here with its context. This entry belongs to a study of technical replicates of blood from a handful of donors. Measured with immunoSEQ multiplex PCR; TCRdb has only the in-frame clones, and not every one. The table includes about 76,000 clones, approximately 94% detected once. Sequencing used T cells isolated from PBMCs. This sequence was found in a human donor in good health.

The CDR3 is CAISPRQGNTIYF. The CDR3 region has the DNA TGTGCCATCAGCCCCCGACAGGGAAACACCATATATTTT. J is TRBJ1-3 and V is TRBV10-3; tentative D call: TRBD1 (5 bases). Looked up from germline, CDR1 is ENHRY and CDR2 is SYGVKD. The CDR3 is 13 residues long. The V end lost 6 bases, the J end lost 4 bases, and 10 bases lay between the germline ends.